The clone carrying this T cell receptor beta chain was seen ten or more times. This sample was taken from a study of blood T cells in healthy people across ages. Next came a second PCR, run for about 7 to 12 cycles, which used a sample-barcoded 5' primer along with a J-beta primer mix. Each cDNA was tagged by a template-switch adaptor containing 12 random nucleotides. TCRdb re-called the 5' RACE reads with MiXCR, one entry per CDR3 protein. The data hold about 730,000 distinct CDR3 sequences, with approximately 43% observed a single time. Trimming cost V 5 bases and J 5 bases; bases outside gene matches: 7. CDR1 and CDR2 (germline): DFQATT, SNEGSKA (reference sequence). The CDR3 totals 14 residues.

The clonotype was recovered from a woman aged 60-70 years in good health. V and J are TRBV20-1 and TRBJ2-7, with 12 positions matching TRBD2. Material: blood. This chain's CDR3 is CSAAVTSGSHEQYF. CDR3 nucleotide sequence: TGCAGTGCTGCTGTGACTAGCGGGAGCCACGAGCAGTACTTC.